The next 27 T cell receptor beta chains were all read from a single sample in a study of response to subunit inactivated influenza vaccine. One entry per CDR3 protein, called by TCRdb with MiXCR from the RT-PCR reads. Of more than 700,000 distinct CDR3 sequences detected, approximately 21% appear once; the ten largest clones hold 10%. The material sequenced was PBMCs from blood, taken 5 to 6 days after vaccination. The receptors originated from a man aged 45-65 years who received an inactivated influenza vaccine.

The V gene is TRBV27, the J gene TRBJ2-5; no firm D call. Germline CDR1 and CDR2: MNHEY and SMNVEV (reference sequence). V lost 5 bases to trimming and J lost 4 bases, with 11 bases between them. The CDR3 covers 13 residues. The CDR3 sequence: CASSPQAPETQYF. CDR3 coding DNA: TGTGCCAGCAGTCCCCAGGCACCAGAGACCCAGTACTTC.

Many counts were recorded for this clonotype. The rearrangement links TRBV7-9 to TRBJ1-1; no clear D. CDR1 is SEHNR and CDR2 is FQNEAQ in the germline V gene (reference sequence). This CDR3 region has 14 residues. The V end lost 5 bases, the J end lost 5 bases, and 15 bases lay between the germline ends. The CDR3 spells CASSERMGWTEAFF. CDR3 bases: TGTGCCAGCAGCGAACGGATGGGGTGGACTGAAGCTTTCTTT.

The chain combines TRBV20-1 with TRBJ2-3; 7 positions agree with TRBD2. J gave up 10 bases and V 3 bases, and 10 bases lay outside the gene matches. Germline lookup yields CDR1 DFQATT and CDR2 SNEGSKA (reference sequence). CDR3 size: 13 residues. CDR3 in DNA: TGCAGTGCTAGCTCCCGGACTAGTTGGTCGCAGTATTTT. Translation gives CSASSRTSWSQYF.

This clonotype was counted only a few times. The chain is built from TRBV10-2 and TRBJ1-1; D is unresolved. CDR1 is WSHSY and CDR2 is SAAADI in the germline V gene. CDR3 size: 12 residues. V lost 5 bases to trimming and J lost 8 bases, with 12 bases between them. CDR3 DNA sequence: TGCGCCAGCAGTCAAGTAGGGTCGGAAGCTTTCTTT. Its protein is CASSQVGSEAFF.

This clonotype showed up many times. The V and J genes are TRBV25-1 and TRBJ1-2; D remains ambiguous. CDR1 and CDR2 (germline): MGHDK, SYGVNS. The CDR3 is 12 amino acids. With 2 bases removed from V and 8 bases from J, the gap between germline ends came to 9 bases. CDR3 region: CASSEPGYGYTF. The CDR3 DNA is TGTGCCAGCAGTGAACCGGGGTACGGCTACACCTTC.

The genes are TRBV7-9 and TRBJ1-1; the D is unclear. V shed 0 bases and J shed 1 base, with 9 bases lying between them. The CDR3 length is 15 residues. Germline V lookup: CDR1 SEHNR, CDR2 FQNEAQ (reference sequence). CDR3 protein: CASSLAKPGNTEAFF. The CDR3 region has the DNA TGTGCCAGCAGCTTAGCAAAACCAGGGAACACTGAAGCTTTCTTT.

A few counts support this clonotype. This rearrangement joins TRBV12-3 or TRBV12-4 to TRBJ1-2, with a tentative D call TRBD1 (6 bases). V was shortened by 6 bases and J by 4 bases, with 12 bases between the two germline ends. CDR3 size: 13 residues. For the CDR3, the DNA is TGTGCCAGCAGCTTCGACAGGAGCTATGGCTACACCTTC. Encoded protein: CASSFDRSYGYTF.

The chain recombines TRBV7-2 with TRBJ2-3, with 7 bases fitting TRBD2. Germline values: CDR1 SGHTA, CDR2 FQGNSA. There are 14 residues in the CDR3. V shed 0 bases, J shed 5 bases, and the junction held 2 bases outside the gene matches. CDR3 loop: CASSLAPGGDTQYF. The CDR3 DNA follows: TGTGCCAGCAGCTTAGCGCCGGGGGGAGATACGCAGTATTTT.

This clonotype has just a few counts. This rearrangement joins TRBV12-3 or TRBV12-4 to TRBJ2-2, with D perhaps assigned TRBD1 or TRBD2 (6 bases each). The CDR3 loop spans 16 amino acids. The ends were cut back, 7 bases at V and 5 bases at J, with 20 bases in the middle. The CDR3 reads CASISLSRGGTGELFF. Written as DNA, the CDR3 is TGTGCCAGCATCTCCCTGTCCAGGGGAGGTACCGGGGAGCTGTTTTTT.

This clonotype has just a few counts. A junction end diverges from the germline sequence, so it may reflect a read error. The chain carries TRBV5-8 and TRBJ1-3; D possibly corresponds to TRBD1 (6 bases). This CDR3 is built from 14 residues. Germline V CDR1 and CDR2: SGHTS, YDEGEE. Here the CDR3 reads CASSLGWIDRSQTF. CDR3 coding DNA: TGTGCCAGCAGCTTGGGGTGGATCGACAGGTCCCAGACTTTT.

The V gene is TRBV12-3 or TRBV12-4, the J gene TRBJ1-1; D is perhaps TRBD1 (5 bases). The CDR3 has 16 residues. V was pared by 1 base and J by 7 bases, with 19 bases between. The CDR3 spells CASSLDAFGTTREAFF. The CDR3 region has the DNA TGTGCCAGCAGTTTAGACGCCTTCGGGACGACTCGTGAAGCTTTCTTT.

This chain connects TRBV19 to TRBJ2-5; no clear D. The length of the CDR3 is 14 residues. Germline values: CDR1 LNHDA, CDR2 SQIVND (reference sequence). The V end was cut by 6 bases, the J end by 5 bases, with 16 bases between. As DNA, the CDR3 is TGTGCCAGTAGCCCCCGCAAGGGTTCGGAGACCCAGTACTTC. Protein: CASSPRKGSETQYF.

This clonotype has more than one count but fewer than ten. CDR3 sequence reads: CASSYSKQAEGYTF. The CDR3 bases are TGTGCCAGCAGTTACTCGAAACAGGCAGAAGGCTACACCTTC. This chain uses TRBV6-5 with TRBJ1-2, with D maybe TRBD1 (5 bases). The germline CDR1 and CDR2 sequences are MNHEY and SVGAGI. Trimming pared 0 bases from V and 8 bases from J, leaving 13 bases between. This CDR3 contains 14 residues.

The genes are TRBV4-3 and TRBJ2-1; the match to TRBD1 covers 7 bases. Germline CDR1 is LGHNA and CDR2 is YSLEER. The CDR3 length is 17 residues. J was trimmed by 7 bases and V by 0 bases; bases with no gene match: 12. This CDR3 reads CASSQEKGAGLRNEQFF. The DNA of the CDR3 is TGCGCCAGCAGCCAAGAAAAGGGGGCAGGTTTGCGGAATGAGCAGTTCTTC.

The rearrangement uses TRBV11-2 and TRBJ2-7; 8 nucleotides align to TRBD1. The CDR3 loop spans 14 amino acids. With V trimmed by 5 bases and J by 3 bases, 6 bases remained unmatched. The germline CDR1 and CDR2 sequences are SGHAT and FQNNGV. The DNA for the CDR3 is TGTGCCAGCAGCAGTGACAGGGGTGACTACGAGCAGTACTTC. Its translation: CASSSDRGDYEQYF. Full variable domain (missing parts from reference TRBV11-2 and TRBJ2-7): EAGVAQSPRYKIIEKRQSVAFWCNPISGHATLYWYQQILGQGPKLLIQFQNNGVVDDSQLPKDRFSAERLKGVDSTLKIQPAKLEDSAVYLCASSSDRGDYEQYFGPGTRLTVT.

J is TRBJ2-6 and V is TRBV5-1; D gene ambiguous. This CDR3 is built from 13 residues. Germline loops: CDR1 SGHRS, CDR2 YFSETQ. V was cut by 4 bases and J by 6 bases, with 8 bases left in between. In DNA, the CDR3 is TGCGCCAGCAGCAGGGAAGTGGCCAACGTCCTGACTTTC. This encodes CASSREVANVLTF.

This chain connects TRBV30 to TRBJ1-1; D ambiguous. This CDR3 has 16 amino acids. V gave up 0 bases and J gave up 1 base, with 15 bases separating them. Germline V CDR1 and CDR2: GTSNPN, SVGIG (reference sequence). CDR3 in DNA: TGTGCCTGGAGTGTAACGGGAGCTATTAGGAACACTGAAGCTTTCTTT. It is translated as CAWSVTGAIRNTEAFF. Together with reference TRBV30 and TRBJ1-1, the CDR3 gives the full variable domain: SQTIHQWPATLVQPVGSPLSLECTVEGTSNPNLYWYRQAAGRGLQLLFYSVGIGQISSEVPQNLSASRPQDRQFILSSKKLLLSDSGFYLCAWSVTGAIRNTEAFFGQGTRLTVV.

The CDR3: CASSYSQGGANTGELFF. CDR3 in DNA: TGTGCCAGCAGTTACTCGCAGGGGGGAGCGAACACCGGGGAGCTGTTTTTT. V usage is TRBV6-2 or TRBV6-3 and J usage is TRBJ2-2, with D perhaps TRBD1 (7 bases). Germline assignment: CDR1 MNHEY and CDR2 SVGEGT. Trimming removed 0 bases from V and 0 bases from J, with 11 bases in between. CDR3 length: 17 amino acids.

The CDR3 is CASRTPGLAFNEQFF. CDR3 sequence (DNA): TGTGCCAGCAGGACTCCGGGACTAGCGTTCAATGAGCAGTTCTTC. J is TRBJ2-1 and V is TRBV7-2, with 10 bases lining up with TRBD2. After removal of 6 bases from V and 6 bases from J, the junction contained 8 bases not matched to a gene. CDR1 and CDR2 from the germline V gene are SGHTA and FQGNSA. The CDR3 runs 15 residues.

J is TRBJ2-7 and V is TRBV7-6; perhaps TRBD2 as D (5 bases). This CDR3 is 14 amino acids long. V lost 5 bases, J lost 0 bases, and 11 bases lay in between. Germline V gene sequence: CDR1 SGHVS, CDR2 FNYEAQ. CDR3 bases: TGTGCCAGCAGCCGGACTGAGAGCTCCTACGAGCAGTACTTC. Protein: CASSRTESSYEQYF. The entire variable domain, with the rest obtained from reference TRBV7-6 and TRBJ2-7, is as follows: GAGVSQSPRYKVTKRGQDVALRCDPISGHVSLYWYRQALGQGPEFLTYFNYEAQQDKSGLPNDRFSAERPEGSISTLTIQRTEQRDSAMYRCASSRTESSYEQYFGPGTRLTVT.

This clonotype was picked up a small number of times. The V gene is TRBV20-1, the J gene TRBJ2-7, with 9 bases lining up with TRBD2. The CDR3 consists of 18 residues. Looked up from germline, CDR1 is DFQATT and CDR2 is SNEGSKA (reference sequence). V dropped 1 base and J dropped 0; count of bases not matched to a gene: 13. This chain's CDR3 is CSARGVVSGSFTSYEQYF. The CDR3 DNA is TGCAGTGCTAGAGGTGTGGTTAGCGGGAGTTTTACCTCCTACGAGCAGTACTTC.

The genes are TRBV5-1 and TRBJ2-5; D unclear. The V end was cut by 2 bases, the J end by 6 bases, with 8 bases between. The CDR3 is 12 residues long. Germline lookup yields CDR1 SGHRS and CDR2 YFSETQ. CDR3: CASSLPRQTQYF. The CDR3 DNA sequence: TGCGCCAGCAGCTTACCCAGGCAGACCCAGTACTTC.

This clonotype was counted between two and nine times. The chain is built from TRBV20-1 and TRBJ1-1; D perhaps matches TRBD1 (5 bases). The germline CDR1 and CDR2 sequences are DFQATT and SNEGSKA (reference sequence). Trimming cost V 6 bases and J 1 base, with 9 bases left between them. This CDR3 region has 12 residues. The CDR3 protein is CSARTTNTEAFF. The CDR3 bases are TGCAGTGCAAGGACAACGAACACTGAAGCTTTCTTT.

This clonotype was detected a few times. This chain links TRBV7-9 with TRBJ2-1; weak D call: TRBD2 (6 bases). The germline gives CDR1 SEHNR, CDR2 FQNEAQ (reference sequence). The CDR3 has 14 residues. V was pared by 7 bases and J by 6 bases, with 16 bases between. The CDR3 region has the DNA TGTGCCAGCACCCACAGGACTAAAGTCAATGAGCAGTTCTTC. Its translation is CASTHRTKVNEQFF.

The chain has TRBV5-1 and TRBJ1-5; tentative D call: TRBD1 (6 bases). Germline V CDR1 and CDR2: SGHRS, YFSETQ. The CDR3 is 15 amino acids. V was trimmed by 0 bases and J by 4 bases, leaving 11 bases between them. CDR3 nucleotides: TGCGCCAGCAGCTTGGGGACAGTCCCTAATCAGCCCCAGCATTTT. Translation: CASSLGTVPNQPQHF.

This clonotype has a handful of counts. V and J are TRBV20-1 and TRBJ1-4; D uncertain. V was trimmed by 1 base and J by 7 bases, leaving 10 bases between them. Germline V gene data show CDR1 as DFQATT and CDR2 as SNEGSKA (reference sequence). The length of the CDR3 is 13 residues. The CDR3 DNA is TGCAGTGCTAGAGGCATCGGGGTTGAAAAACTGTTTTTT. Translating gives CSARGIGVEKLFF.

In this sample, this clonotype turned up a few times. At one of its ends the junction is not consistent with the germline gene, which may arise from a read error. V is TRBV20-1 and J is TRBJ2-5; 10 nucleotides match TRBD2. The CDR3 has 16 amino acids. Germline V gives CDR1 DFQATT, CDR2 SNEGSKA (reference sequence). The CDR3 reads CSARSVLAGAQGTQYF. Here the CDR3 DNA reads TGCAGTGCTAGGTCCGTTCTAGCGGGAGCTCAAGGGACCCAGTACTTC.